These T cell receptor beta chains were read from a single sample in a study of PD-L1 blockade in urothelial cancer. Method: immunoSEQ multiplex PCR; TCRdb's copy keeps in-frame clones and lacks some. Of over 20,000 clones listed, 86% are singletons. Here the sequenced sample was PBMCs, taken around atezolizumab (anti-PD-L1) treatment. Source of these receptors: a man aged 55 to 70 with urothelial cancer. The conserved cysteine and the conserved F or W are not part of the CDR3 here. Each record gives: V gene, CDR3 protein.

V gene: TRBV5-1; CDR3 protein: ASSRDRGFGTEAF
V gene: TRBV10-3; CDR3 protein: AISGGQGAYEQY
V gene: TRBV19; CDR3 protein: ASSHLPRGLIPGELF
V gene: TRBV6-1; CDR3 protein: ASSEGAGTANEKLF
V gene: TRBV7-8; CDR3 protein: ASSLTGTGRVHTEAF
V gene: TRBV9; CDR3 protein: ASSVDEYTIY
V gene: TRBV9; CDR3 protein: ASRGDRGQYNEQF
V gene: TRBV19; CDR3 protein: ASSIRQGNQPQH
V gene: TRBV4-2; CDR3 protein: ASSQDPGGLAGGGEQF
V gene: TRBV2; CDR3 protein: ASSEPSRGYT
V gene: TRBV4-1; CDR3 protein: ASSQAYSSNTEAF
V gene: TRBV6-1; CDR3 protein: ASSAETGIFNYGYT
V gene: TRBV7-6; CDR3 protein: ASGDGQGQETQY
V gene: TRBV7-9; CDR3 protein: ASSLAGNGIEAF
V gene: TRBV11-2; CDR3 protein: ASSPGDIFLGDNEQF
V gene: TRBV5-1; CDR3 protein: ASMRNTLERAEAF
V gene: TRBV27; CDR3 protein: ASSSWTGIHEQY
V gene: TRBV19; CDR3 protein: ASGPGTVSNQPQH
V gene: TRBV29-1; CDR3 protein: SVREFNTEAF
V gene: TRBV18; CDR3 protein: ASSLALGETQY
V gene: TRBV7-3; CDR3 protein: ASSLFYNTEAF
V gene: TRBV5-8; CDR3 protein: ASRLTGGNTIY
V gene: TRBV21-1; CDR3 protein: AIGGVVTGTASRDTEAF
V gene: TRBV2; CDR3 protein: ASRPTSGSPSEQY
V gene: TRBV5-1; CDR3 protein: ASSLGGRGDSPLH
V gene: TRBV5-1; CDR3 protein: ASSLTGAYNEQF
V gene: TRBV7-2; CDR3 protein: ASSRSGTGVHEQY
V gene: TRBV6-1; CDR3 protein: ASRLTGYNSPLH
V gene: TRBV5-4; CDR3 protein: ASSYPTGSYYEQY
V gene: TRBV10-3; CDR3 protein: AISVGGRSPEAF
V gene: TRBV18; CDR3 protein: ASSPPGKGRVTEAF
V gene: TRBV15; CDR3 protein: ATSRLGTGGVGTEAF
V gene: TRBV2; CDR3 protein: ASSEFGGTNEKLF
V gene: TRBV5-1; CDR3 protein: ASSTGQVPYEQY
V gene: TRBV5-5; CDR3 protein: ASSPGWETYNEQF
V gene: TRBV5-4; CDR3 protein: ASSLKGGNQPQH
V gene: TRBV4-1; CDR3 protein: ASSQDFLGVNTEAF
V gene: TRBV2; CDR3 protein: ASTKFTGGSGSPLH
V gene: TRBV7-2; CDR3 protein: ASSLVAGAGANVLT
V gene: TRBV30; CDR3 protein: AWSPDSPDLLSGTDTQY
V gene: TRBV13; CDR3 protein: ASSLRRQPHRNTEAF
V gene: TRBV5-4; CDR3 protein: ASSLAQGYYGYT
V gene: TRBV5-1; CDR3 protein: ASSSSVGRATQY
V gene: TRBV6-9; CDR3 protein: ASRPDRYNQPQH
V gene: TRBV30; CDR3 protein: AWQGLAGGQNEQF
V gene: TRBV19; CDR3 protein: ASRVGGGAPGELF
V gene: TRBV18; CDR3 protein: ASSLRDRSTDYNEQF
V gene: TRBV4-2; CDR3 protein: ASSQPSPGGGTDTQY
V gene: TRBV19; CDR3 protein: ASSIRPGQGSTRRGYT
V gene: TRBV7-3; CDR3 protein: ASSLGAGQETQY
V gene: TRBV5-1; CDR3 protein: ASSVNQAQEGGYT
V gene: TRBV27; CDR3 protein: ASSLRSGGPGETQY
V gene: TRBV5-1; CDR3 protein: ASSLRGGGEYGYT
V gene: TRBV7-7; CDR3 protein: ASATSENTGELF
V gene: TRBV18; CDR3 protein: ASNEDRQGNTIY
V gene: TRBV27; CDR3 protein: ASSLYGSQGDLDGYT
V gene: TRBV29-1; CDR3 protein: SAGEMRNEQF
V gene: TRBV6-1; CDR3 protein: ASVRSYTEAF
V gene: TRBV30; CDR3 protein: AWRVPGGDNSPLH